What follows are 27 T cell receptor beta chains derived from one specimen sequenced in a study. TCRdb analysed the RT-PCR reads with MiXCR anew, one entry per CDR3 protein. The sample lists more than 550,000 distinct CDR3 sequences, around 14% seen once, with around 3.3% in the top ten. Sequenced: memory CD4+ T cells from blood. These TCRs come from a female donor in good health, serving as a healthy control.

This clonotype was seen a single time. An end of the junction does not agree with germline; a read error may underlie this. This rearrangement joins TRBV30 to TRBJ2-7; TRBD1 is a possible D gene (5 bases). There are 13 residues in the CDR3. Germline V gene lookup returns CDR1 GTSNPN and CDR2 SVGIG (reference sequence). CDR3 residues: CAWSVQGFNERYF. The CDR3 DNA is TGTGCCTGGAGTGTCCAGGGCTTTAACGAGCGGTACTTC.

The chain joins TRBV20-1 to TRBJ1-2, with D possibly being TRBD1 (5 bases). Germline V gene lookup returns CDR1 DFQATT and CDR2 SNEGSKA (reference sequence). Trimming stripped 1 base from V and 6 bases from J, with 15 bases between. The CDR3 has 14 residues. CDR3 DNA sequence: TGCAGTGCTAGAGTTCCGGGGGGAAGGGATGGCTACACCTTC. This sequence encodes CSARVPGGRDGYTF.

This clonotype was counted only a few times. The chain combines TRBV12-3 or TRBV12-4 with TRBJ1-2; the D is unclear. Trimming took 0 bases from V and 7 from J, leaving 6 bases between them. The CDR3 sequence is 12 residues long. The chain's CDR3 is CASSLALSGYTF. Here the CDR3 DNA reads TGTGCCAGCAGTTTAGCGTTGAGTGGCTACACCTTC.

This clonotype was seen at least ten times. The chain uses TRBV20-1 and TRBJ2-2; 10 nucleotides match TRBD1. The CDR3 totals 15 residues. V lost 5 bases, J lost 4 bases, and 7 bases stayed unmatched. Germline V lookup: CDR1 DFQATT, CDR2 SNEGSKA (reference sequence). CDR3 nucleotides: TGCAGTGCTCTCCGCCGGGACAGGGGCACCGGGGAGCTGTTTTTT. This gives the protein CSALRRDRGTGELFF.

Points on this clonotype: This may be a read error: a much more frequent sequence differs by one nucleotide. V gene TRBV5-1 combines with J gene TRBJ2-7, with a tentative D call TRBD2 (6 bases). Per the germline V gene, CDR1 is SGHRS and CDR2 is YFSETQ. This CDR3 is built from 14 residues. The CDR3 DNA follows: TGCGTCAGCAGCATGGGACTCGAATACTACGAGCAGTACTTC. Translation gives CVSSMGLEYYEQYF.

The rearrangement joins TRBV9 to TRBJ2-2; 7 positions match TRBD2. V lost 7 bases and J lost 6; bases outside the gene matches: 15. The CDR3 is 16 residues long. Germline V gives CDR1 SGDLS, CDR2 YYNGEE. In nucleotides, the CDR3 is TGTGCCAGCGGCGCCCAGACTAGCCTCGGACCCGGGGAGCTGTTTTTT. Amino acid sequence: CASGAQTSLGPGELFF.

This clonotype was observed a handful of times. The rearrangement uses TRBV5-6 and TRBJ1-3, with TRBD1 matching over 7 bases. V lost 4 bases and J lost 2; bases outside the gene matches: 9. CDR3 length equals 16 residues. The germline CDR1 and CDR2 sequences are SGHDT and YYEEEE. CDR3 coding DNA: TGTGCCAGCAGCCAGACGACAGGGCCCCCTGGAAACACCATATATTTT. Its translation: CASSQTTGPPGNTIYF.

The chain combines TRBV12-3 or TRBV12-4 with TRBJ1-5; no clear D. V dropped 3 bases and J dropped 3 bases, with 12 bases sitting between them. There are 15 residues in the CDR3. CDR3 residues: CASSLDHFTNQPQHF. The CDR3 DNA is TGTGCCAGCAGTTTGGATCATTTTACCAATCAGCCCCAGCATTTT.

This clonotype was detected many times. The J gene is TRBJ2-3, the V gene TRBV5-1; 10 positions match TRBD1. The trim removed 4 bases at V and 1 base at J, leaving 0 bases unmatched. The germline gives CDR1 SGHRS, CDR2 YFSETQ. The CDR3 length is 14 residues. The chain's CDR3 is CASSGTGGTDTQYF. CDR3 nucleotides: TGCGCCAGCAGCGGGACAGGGGGCACAGATACGCAGTATTTT.

This clonotype was observed at least ten times. The J gene is TRBJ2-4, the V gene TRBV7-2; 9 bases fit TRBD2. The germline CDR1 and CDR2 sequences are SGHTA and FQGNSA. V shed 0 bases and J 4 bases; nucleotides not matched to a gene: 4. The CDR3 is made up of 16 amino acids. The CDR3 region has the DNA TGTGCCAGCAGCTTAGCTAGCGGGGGATGGAAAAACATTCAGTACTTC. Its translation: CASSLASGGWKNIQYF.

This clonotype has only a few counts. The J gene is TRBJ1-4, the V gene TRBV20-1; TRBD1 might be the D (6 bases). This CDR3 has 15 amino acids. Deletions cut 0 bases from V and 8 bases from J, with 16 bases between. The germline V gene has CDR1 DFQATT and CDR2 SNEGSKA (reference sequence). The CDR3 sequence: CSARDVTGLGEKLFF. The CDR3 nucleotides are TGCAGTGCTAGAGACGTGACAGGTCTGGGGGAAAAACTGTTTTTT.

This clonotype was counted only a few times. This chain connects TRBV7-9 to TRBJ1-5; D unresolved. Trimming took off 1 base at V and 3 bases at J, with 13 bases between the two ends. The CDR3 loop spans 16 amino acids. The V gene's germline CDR1 is SEHNR and CDR2 FQNEAQ (reference sequence). The CDR3: CASSLGVGSTNQPQHF. CDR3 nucleotides: TGTGCCAGCAGCTTAGGTGTAGGGAGCACCAATCAGCCCCAGCATTTT.

This chain joins TRBV2 and TRBJ2-1, with 7 positions matching TRBD2. J lost 4 bases, V lost 1 base, and 4 bases had no gene match. CDR3 length: 15 residues. Germline lookup yields CDR1 SNHLY and CDR2 FYNNEI. CDR3 sequence (DNA): TGTGCCAGCAGTGAAGAGAATAGCGGGTACAATGAGCAGTTCTTC. Its translation is CASSEENSGYNEQFF.

This clonotype was recorded many times. J is TRBJ2-1 and V is TRBV5-1; TRBD1 matches 7 bases. Per the germline V gene, CDR1 is SGHRS and CDR2 is YFSETQ. This CDR3 has 14 residues. V gave up 4 bases and J gave up 6 bases; unmatched junction bases: 7. The DNA for the CDR3 is TGCGCCAGCAGCGCCGGGACAGAGGGCAATGAGCAGTTCTTC. Its translation: CASSAGTEGNEQFF.

This clonotype appeared many times. The gene calls are TRBV9 and TRBJ2-1, with D perhaps matching TRBD1 or TRBD2 (5 bases each). Germline V lookup: CDR1 SGDLS, CDR2 YYNGEE. Trimming removed 1 base at V and 3 bases at J, with 8 bases between. This CDR3 comprises 14 residues. The CDR3 sequence: CASSVRGNYNEQFF. For the CDR3, the DNA is TGTGCCAGCAGCGTACGGGGCAACTACAATGAGCAGTTCTTC.

This clonotype was picked up a small number of times. The chain employs TRBV27 and TRBJ1-2; 7 nucleotides agree with TRBD1. V trimming: 5 bases; J trimming: 7 bases; junction bases outside the gene matches: 1. The CDR3 is made up of 11 amino acids. Germline CDR1 is MNHEY and CDR2 is SMNVEV (reference sequence). The CDR3 nucleotides read TGTGCCAGCAGTGGGGACAGTGGCTACACCTTC. Its translation: CASSGDSGYTF.

This clonotype was observed a few times. The V gene is TRBV20-1, the J gene TRBJ1-1; TRBD1 is a possible D gene (5 bases). Germline-derived CDR1 and CDR2 are DFQATT and SNEGSKA (reference sequence). The length of the CDR3 is 13 residues. The V end was cut by 6 bases, the J end by 7 bases, with 18 bases between. The CDR3 DNA is TGCAGTGCCAGACAAGGGGCGGTGGATGAAGCTTTCTTT. Its translation: CSARQGAVDEAFF.

This clonotype was counted at least ten times. V and J are TRBV29-1 and TRBJ2-7; D may correspond to TRBD1 or TRBD2 (6 bases each). Trimming pared 4 bases from V and 3 bases from J, leaving 16 bases between. Germline CDR1 SQVTM, CDR2 ANQGSEA. The CDR3 is 14 residues long. As DNA, the CDR3 is TGCAGCGTTGTCGGGGGCAGGGAACGCTACGAGCAGTACTTC. The encoded protein is CSVVGGRERYEQYF.

In the case of this clonotype: With a much larger clone just one base away, this may be a read error. The chain couples TRBV5-1 to TRBJ1-2; D remains unclear. V dropped 2 bases and J dropped 8 bases, with 7 bases sitting between them. Germline CDR1 and CDR2: SGHRS and YFSETQ. The CDR3 loop spans 11 amino acids. CDR3 nucleotide sequence: TGCGCCAGCAGCTTTGAAGGGGGCTACACCTTC. It codes for CASSFEGGYTF.

This clonotype was seen more than once but under ten times. J is TRBJ1-1 and V is TRBV2, with D unclear. The CDR3 runs 13 residues. The germline CDR1 and CDR2 sequences are SNHLY and FYNNEI. V was cut by 9 bases and J by 7 bases, with 18 bases left in between. The CDR3 region is CASATVGPLEAFF. CDR3 nucleotides: TGTGCCAGTGCAACCGTGGGTCCCCTTGAAGCTTTCTTT.

This clonotype was observed a handful of times. The chain uses TRBV7-2 and TRBJ2-7; D perhaps matches TRBD1 (6 bases). V was pared by 1 base and J by 5 bases, with 12 bases between. Germline V CDR1 and CDR2: SGHTA, FQGNSA. The CDR3 has 14 residues. CDR3 in DNA: TGTGCCAGCAGCTTAGACGCAGGGGCCAACGAGCAGTACTTC. Protein product: CASSLDAGANEQYF.

This chain joins TRBV29-1 and TRBJ1-2; 10 bases are a match to TRBD1. This CDR3 is built from 16 residues. J was trimmed by 2 bases and V by 4 bases; bases with no gene match: 10. Germline V gives CDR1 SQVTM, CDR2 ANQGSEA. As DNA, the CDR3 is TGCAGCGTTGTACCGGGACAGGGGAGGGGGAACTATGGCTACACCTTC. Residues: CSVVPGQGRGNYGYTF.

This clonotype was counted between two and nine times. The V gene is TRBV2, the J gene TRBJ1-1; D unclear. The germline V and J ends were trimmed by 3 bases and 3 bases, with 8 bases remaining between them. The CDR3 has 13 amino acids. Germline-derived CDR1 and CDR2 are SNHLY and FYNNEI. In nucleotides, the CDR3 is TGTGCCAGCAGTGATGAGAGAGACACTGAAGCTTTCTTT. Translation: CASSDERDTEAFF.

This sequence joins TRBV6-2 or TRBV6-3 and TRBJ1-1, with D tentatively TRBD1 (6 bases). The V gene lost 8 bases and the J gene lost 0 bases, with 16 bases spanning the gap. The CDR3 length is 15 residues. The germline V gene encodes CDR1 MNHEY and CDR2 SVGEGT. The CDR3 protein is CASGEQGGMNTEAFF. CDR3 DNA: TGTGCCAGCGGTGAACAGGGTGGCATGAACACTGAAGCTTTCTTT.

The chain combines TRBV15 with TRBJ2-1; tentatively, D is TRBD1 or TRBD2 (5 bases each). V was cut by 1 base and J by 5 bases, with 12 bases left in between. CDR1 and CDR2 from the germline V gene are LNHNV and YYDKDF (reference sequence). This CDR3 spans 15 amino acids. CDR3 sequence (DNA): TGTGCCACCAGCAGAGGGTCGGGACCAAACAATGAGCAGTTCTTC. The encoded protein is CATSRGSGPNNEQFF.

Only a few counts were recorded for this clonotype. The chain carries TRBV5-1 and TRBJ2-2; a possible D gene is TRBD1 (6 bases). The CDR3 is 15 residues long. The germline CDR1 and CDR2 sequences are SGHRS and YFSETQ. V was cut by 4 bases and J by 1 base, with 11 bases left in between. The CDR3 sequence: CASSRRTENTGELFF. CDR3 in DNA: TGCGCCAGCAGCCGGAGGACAGAGAACACCGGGGAGCTGTTTTTT.

In this sample, this clonotype turned up a few times. V usage is TRBV24-1 and J usage is TRBJ1-4; D gene unclear. Germline CDR1 is KGHDR and CDR2 is SFDVKD. This CDR3 region has 15 residues. Trimming left V 3 bases short and J 8 bases short, with 15 bases between. The CDR3 protein is CATSDPSATAEKLFF. CDR3 nucleotides: TGTGCCACCAGTGATCCGTCCGCCACTGCGGAAAAACTGTTTTTT.